This T cell receptor beta chain was profiled in a study of blood T cell repertoires in COVID-19. TCRdb's table, derived via immunoSEQ multiplex PCR, lists solely in-frame clones and lacks some. The data hold about 140,000 clones, with under 90% observed a single time. Source material: peripheral blood. This receptor was obtained from a human donor in a cohort sampled during active COVID-19.

The CDR3 DNA reads as TGTGCCAGCAGTTCGTTTAGAGGCGGGGGCACAGATACGCAGTATTTT. Amino acid sequence: CASSSFRGGGTDTQYF. The chain employs TRBV27 and TRBJ2-3; maybe TRBD2 (6 bases). The length of the CDR3 is 16 residues. Trimming shortened V by 4 bases and J by 1 base, and 15 bases separated the two germline ends. Germline-derived CDR1 and CDR2 are MNHEY and SMNVEV (reference sequence).